Listed below are T cell receptor beta chains from one sample, sequenced in a study of Graves' ophthalmopathy and Graves' hyperthyroidism. Each CDR3 protein gets one entry after TCRdb re-called the multiplex PCR reads with MiXCR. The repertoire holds roughly 700,000 distinct CDR3 sequences, with roughly two fifths as singletons. Sequenced material: peripheral blood. Receptors originate from an adult man with Graves' ophthalmopathy. Both conserved end residues are part of each CDR3. A D gene is named only where the DNA matches it firmly. A row's size may be missing; if present it is once, few, many or a size class.

cdr3_nt	cdr3_aa	d_call	clone_size	v_call	j_call
TGTGCCAGCAGCTTGGAACAGGGCAATTCACCCCTCCACTTT	CASSLEQGNSPLHF	NA	NA	TRBV5-8	TRBJ1-6
TGCAGCGTTTCGACAGGGAGGACACCCCTCCACTTT	CSVSTGRTPLHF	TRBD1	NA	TRBV29-1	TRBJ1-6
TGCGCCAGCAGCTTGGACGGACAGACGAACACTGAAGCTTTCTTT	CASSLDGQTNTEAFF	NA	many	TRBV5-1	TRBJ1-1
TGTGCCAGCAGCCAAGACCCGGCGGGGGGCGAAAAACTGTTTTTT	CASSQDPAGGEKLFF	NA	NA	TRBV7-2	TRBJ1-4
TGTGCCACCAGCAGGGGGACAGGGGATGGCTACACCTTC	CATSRGTGDGYTF	TRBD1	many	TRBV15	TRBJ1-2
TGTGCCAGCAGCAAGCCGGGACTAGCGGGAGGATACGAGCAGTACTTC	CASSKPGLAGGYEQYF	TRBD2	NA	TRBV5-5	TRBJ2-7
TGTGCCGAGGGGCGAGGCATGACTTTC	CAEGRGMTF	NA	NA	TRBV19	TRBJ2-6
TGTGCCAGCAGCTCTTCGAGGAGGGCCGGGGGACACGAGCAGTACTTC	CASSSSRRAGGHEQYF	NA	NA	TRBV7-9	TRBJ2-7
TGTGCCAGCAGTTACACACGGACAGGGGGCTATGGCTACACCTTC	CASSYTRTGGYGYTF	TRBD1	NA	TRBV6-1	TRBJ1-2
TGCAGTGCTACGATAGGGGGGGGGGAGACCCAGTACTTC	CSATIGGGETQYF	NA	NA	TRBV20-1	TRBJ2-5
TGTGCCAGCCGTTCTACAGCCTACGAGCAGTACTTC	CASRSTAYEQYF	NA	many	TRBV2	TRBJ2-7
TGTGCCATCAGGGCTGACTATCCCAAGGGCGAGCAGTACTTC	CAIRADYPKGEQYF	NA	many	TRBV10-3	TRBJ2-7
TGCAGTGCTAGTAACGCCGAAGGGGGAAGCACCGGGGAGCTGTTTTTT	CSASNAEGGSTGELFF	NA	NA	TRBV20-1	TRBJ2-2
TGCAGCGTAAAAGTCCCGGGACAGGGGTCGTACGAGCAGTACTTC	CSVKVPGQGSYEQYF	TRBD1	many	TRBV29-1	TRBJ2-7
TGTGCCAGCAGCCAAGGTAGACTTGGCTACACCTTC	CASSQGRLGYTF	NA	NA	TRBV3-1	TRBJ1-2
TGTGCCAGCTCACCCTCGATCGAAATTAGAGCTTTCTTT	CASSPSIEIRAFF	NA	NA	TRBV11-2	TRBJ1-1
TGTGCCAGCAGCTCGACAGGGGGCGCCTATTCACCCCTCCACTTT	CASSSTGGAYSPLHF	TRBD1	many	TRBV7-9	TRBJ1-6
TGTGCCAGTAGTGCCCTTGGGTTTGATCAGCCCCAGCATTTT	CASSALGFDQPQHF	NA	few	TRBV19	TRBJ1-5
TGCAGCGTTCGGACAGCCTATGGCTACACCTTC	CSVRTAYGYTF	NA	NA	TRBV29-1	TRBJ1-2
TGTGCCAGCAGCATCCAGGGGTCTGCTAATGAAAAACTGTTTTTT	CASSIQGSANEKLFF	NA	once	TRBV5-4	TRBJ1-4
TGTGCCAGCAGCCTTGGACAGAAATACGAGCAGTACTTC	CASSLGQKYEQYF	NA	few	TRBV7-2	TRBJ2-7
TGTGCCAGCAGCCAATTGAGCGGGAGTCGCAGAACCGGGGAGCTGTTTTTT	CASSQLSGSRRTGELFF	TRBD2	NA	TRBV4-2	TRBJ2-2